Listed below are T cell receptor beta chains from one sample, sequenced in a study of CD8 T cells in Susac syndrome. TCRdb processed the immunoSEQ multiplex PCR reads anew with MiXCR; each CDR3 protein has one entry. The sample shows approximately 74,000 distinct CDR3 sequences, around 94% of them seen only once. The sample comprised CD8+ T cells from PBMCs. These TCRs come from a human donor with Susac syndrome. The CDR3 runs from the conserved cysteine through the conserved F or W. A D gene is named only where the DNA matches it firmly. Clone size is shown for a subset of rows, as once, few, many or a class of expanded clone.

TRBJ1-2 NA TRBV27 NA CASSALGQSYGYTF TGTGCCAGCAGCGCCCTCGGGCAGTCATATGGCTACACCTTC
TRBJ2-5 NA TRBV24-1 NA CATSQTGGQQETQYF TGTGCCACCAGTCAAACAGGCGGACAGCAAGAGACCCAGTACTTC
TRBJ2-7 few TRBV7-8 TRBD2 CASSIAGGPSYEQYF TGTGCCAGCAGTATAGCGGGAGGGCCCTCCTACGAGCAGTACTTC
TRBJ2-7 once TRBV7-9 NA CASSSVLGYYEQYF TGTGCCAGCAGCTCTGTTCTTGGATACTACGAGCAGTACTTC
TRBJ1-5 NA TRBV27 NA CASSPRGGQPQHF TGTGCCAGCAGTCCTCGGGGGGGACAGCCCCAGCATTTT
TRBJ1-5 NA TRBV5-6 NA CASSLGPAGPQHF TGTGCCAGCAGCTTGGGCCCCGCAGGGCCCCAGCATTTT
TRBJ2-1 NA TRBV6-5 TRBD2 CASSSSGGNRGTYNEQFF TGTGCCAGCAGTTCCTCGGGAGGCAACCGGGGCACCTACAATGAGCAGTTCTTC
TRBJ2-2 NA TRBV6-5 TRBD2 CASSYGREPNTGELFF TGTGCCAGCAGTTACGGGCGGGAGCCGAACACCGGGGAGCTGTTTTTT
TRBJ2-5 NA TRBV7-2 NA CASSAQGGWGQETQYF TGTGCCAGCAGCGCTCAAGGGGGATGGGGTCAAGAGACCCAGTACTTC
TRBJ2-2 NA TRBV20-1 TRBD1 CSARTGVESGELFF TGCAGTGCCAGGACAGGGGTCGAATCTGGGGAGCTGTTTTTT
TRBJ2-5 NA TRBV7-2 TRBD2 CASSPGSGGREETQYF TGTGCCAGCAGCCCAGGCTCGGGAGGAAGGGAAGAGACCCAGTACTTC
TRBJ2-3 NA TRBV6-1 NA CASSLGDTQYF TGTGCCAGCAGCCTAGGGGATACGCAGTATTTT
TRBJ2-5 once TRBV7-8 TRBD2 CASSSEWGREDGETQYF TGTGCCAGCAGCTCGGAGTGGGGGCGGGAGGACGGGGAGACCCAGTACTTC
TRBJ2-3 NA TRBV4-3 TRBD2 CASSQDRLAGRDPTDTQYF TGCGCCAGCAGCCAAGATCGACTAGCGGGCCGAGACCCCACAGATACGCAGTATTTT
TRBJ2-3 NA TRBV10-3 NA CAISSPSSPDTQYF TGTGCCATCAGTTCCCCTAGTTCACCAGATACGCAGTATTTT
TRBJ1-5 NA TRBV6-1 NA CATAEWGALDSSNQPQHF TGTGCTACAGCGGAGTGGGGGGCCTTAGATTCTAGCAATCAGCCCCAGCATTTT
TRBJ1-4 NA TRBV27 NA CASSLSTNEKLFF TGTGCCAGCAGTCTCTCAACTAATGAAAAACTGTTTTTT
TRBJ1-2 NA TRBV24-1 NA CATSDYENYGYTF TGTGCCACCAGTGATTATGAGAACTATGGCTACACCTTC
TRBJ2-1 NA TRBV12-3/TRBV12-4 NA CASSFLGAAFF TGTGCCAGCAGTTTTTTGGGGGCGGCGTTCTTC
TRBJ1-5 once TRBV15 NA CATSTPDSNQPQHF TGTGCCACCAGCACTCCAGATTCCAATCAGCCCCAGCATTTT
TRBJ2-6 few TRBV14 NA CASSPLDPGVLTF TGTGCCAGCAGCCCCCTCGATCCGGGCGTCCTGACTTTC
TRBJ2-1 NA TRBV2 TRBD2 CASSERLAGARGHEQFF TGTGCCAGCAGTGAGAGGCTAGCGGGAGCCAGAGGACATGAGCAGTTCTTC
TRBJ2-7 NA TRBV30 TRBD2 CAWSRLAVTYEQYF TGTGCCTGGAGCCGACTAGCGGTCACCTACGAGCAGTACTTC
TRBJ2-3 NA TRBV30 NA CAWSALEHRTETDTQYF TGTGCCTGGAGTGCCCTCGAACACAGAACCGAGACAGATACGCAGTATTTT
TRBJ1-2 NA TRBV27 NA CASSWTANYGYTF TGTGCCAGCAGCTGGACAGCTAACTATGGCTACACCTTC
TRBJ2-5 once TRBV7-9 TRBD2 CASSKRTSLEETQYF TGTGCCAGCAGCAAGAGGACTAGCTTGGAGGAGACCCAGTACTTC
TRBJ2-3 NA TRBV27 TRBD1 CASSPGQGWRDTQYF TGTGCCAGCAGTCCCGGACAGGGCTGGAGGGATACGCAGTATTTT
TRBJ2-5 NA TRBV12-3/TRBV12-4 NA CASSLIGETQYF TGTGCCAGCAGTTTAATAGGAGAGACCCAGTACTTC
TRBJ2-6 NA TRBV5-1 TRBD1 CASSPSRDRGSSGANVLTF TGCGCCAGCAGCCCCAGCCGGGACAGGGGAAGTTCTGGGGCCAACGTCCTGACTTTC
TRBJ1-1 NA TRBV27 NA CASSLGRPGTTEAFF TGTGCCAGCAGTTTGGGGCGGCCCGGGACCACTGAAGCTTTCTTT
TRBJ2-3 NA TRBV7-9 NA CASSLAAADTQYF TGTGCCAGCAGCTTAGCGGCAGCTGATACGCAGTATTTT
TRBJ1-4 NA TRBV7-9 NA CASSLTSNEKLFF TGTGCCAGCAGCCTCACCTCTAATGAAAAACTGTTTTTT
TRBJ2-5 NA TRBV7-2 TRBD1 CASSLTGGGETQYF TGTGCCAGCAGCTTGACAGGGGGCGGAGAGACCCAGTACTTC
TRBJ2-3 NA TRBV11-2 TRBD1 CASSLVQGQGTDTQYF TGTGCCAGCAGCTTAGTCCAGGGACAGGGCACAGATACGCAGTATTTT
TRBJ2-2 NA TRBV5-1 NA CASSLAVGELFF TGCGCCAGCAGCTTGGCCGTCGGGGAGCTGTTTTTT
TRBJ1-3 once TRBV4-2 NA CASSEGLNSGNTIYF TGTGCCAGCAGTGAGGGGTTGAACTCTGGAAACACCATATATTTT
TRBJ2-7 NA TRBV4-2 NA CASSQGSFGSTTYEQYF TGTGCCAGCAGCCAAGGATCCTTCGGGTCTACGACCTACGAGCAGTACTTC
TRBJ2-7 NA TRBV7-9 TRBD1 CASSTQSRDRSFYEQYF TGTGCCAGCAGCACCCAGAGTCGGGACAGGTCTTTCTACGAGCAGTACTTC
TRBJ2-5 NA TRBV7-9 NA CASSPQSGVGETQYF TGTGCCAGCAGCCCCCAGTCCGGGGTGGGGGAGACCCAGTACTTC
TRBJ2-7 NA TRBV30 TRBD2 CAWGAGLAETEQYF TGTGCCTGGGGTGCCGGACTAGCCGAGACAGAGCAGTACTTC
TRBJ1-1 NA TRBV15 TRBD1 CAAARDRGKAFF TGTGCCGCCGCGAGGGACAGGGGAAAAGCTTTCTTT
TRBJ2-7 NA TRBV4-1 NA CASSLVVLPENEQYF TGCGCCAGCAGCCTGGTGGTCCTTCCGGAAAACGAGCAGTACTTC
TRBJ1-5 NA TRBV19 NA CASSPPPGLRNQPQHF TGTGCCAGTAGTCCTCCACCAGGGTTGAGAAATCAGCCCCAGCATTTT
TRBJ2-3 NA TRBV29-1 NA CSADASFAPSTDTQYF TGCAGCGCAGACGCCAGCTTCGCACCAAGCACAGATACGCAGTATTTT
TRBJ1-2 NA TRBV11-2 TRBD1 CASSSRGDVSTF TGTGCCAGCAGCTCCAGGGGGGACGTGAGCACCTTC
TRBJ2-7 NA TRBV20-1 TRBD1 CSARTGGFYEQYF TGCAGTGCTAGGACAGGGGGTTTTTACGAGCAGTACTTC
TRBJ2-7 NA TRBV3-1 NA CASSQVFTYEQYF TGTGCCAGCAGCCAAGTTTTCACCTACGAGCAGTACTTC